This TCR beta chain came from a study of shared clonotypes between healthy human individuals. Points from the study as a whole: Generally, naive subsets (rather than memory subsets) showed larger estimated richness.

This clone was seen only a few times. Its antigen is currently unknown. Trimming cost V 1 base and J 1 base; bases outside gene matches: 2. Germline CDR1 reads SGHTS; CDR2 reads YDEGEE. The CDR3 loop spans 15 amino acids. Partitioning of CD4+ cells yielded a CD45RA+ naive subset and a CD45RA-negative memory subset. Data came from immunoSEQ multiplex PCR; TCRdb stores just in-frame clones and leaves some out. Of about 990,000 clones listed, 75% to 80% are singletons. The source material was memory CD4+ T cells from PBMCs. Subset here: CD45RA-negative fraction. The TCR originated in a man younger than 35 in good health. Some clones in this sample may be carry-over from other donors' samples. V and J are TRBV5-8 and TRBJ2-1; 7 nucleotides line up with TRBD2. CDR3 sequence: CASSLNSGSYNEQFF. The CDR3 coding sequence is TGTGCCAGCAGCTTGAATAGCGGGTCCTACAATGAGCAGTTCTTC.